Sequencing of this TCR beta chain was carried out in a study of cytomegalovirus exposure and HLA in healthy donors. Study overall: Unique TCRs from HLA-typed donors, 80 million to 100 million of them, were held in an early data release.

Study-wide results and limits: The listing of roughly 160 TCR beta chains classed them as cytomegalovirus-associated. In an earlier analysis, about 90% or about 30%: the productive usage of most TCR beta V segments.

Amplification used 60 Vbeta primers and 13 Jbeta primers. Assay: immunoSEQ multiplex PCR; the TCRdb copy retains only in-frame clones and omits some. This sample yields 180,000 or so clones, of which approximately 85% are seen a single time; approximately 6.5% belongs to the top ten. At collection, donors were nominally healthy, but unrecorded immune exposures were probable. Worth noting for this clone: Its matching antigen is unknown. The sample contains more than one DNA sequence encoding this CDR3.

Sequenced material: PBMCs. The source is a woman aged 45-65 years in good health and CMV-seropositive.

The DNA for the CDR3 is TGCGCCAGCCGGGAGAACTACGAGCAGTACTTC. Protein: CASRENYEQYF. This rearrangement joins TRBV5-1 to TRBJ2-7; D perhaps matches TRBD2 (6 bases). This CDR3 spans 11 amino acids. Trimming stripped 7 bases from V and 3 bases from J, with 8 bases between. CDR1 is SGHRS and CDR2 is YFSETQ in the germline V gene. The variable domain in full, completed from reference TRBV5-1 and TRBJ2-7, reads KAGVTQTPRYLIKTRGQQVTLSCSPISGHRSVSWYQQTPGQGLQFLFEYFSETQRNKGNFPGRFSGRQFSNSRSEMNVSTLELGDSALYLCASRENYEQYFGPGTRLTVT.